This record covers a single TCR beta chain. No antigen is known for it. No much larger clone exists at a distance of one base, and base qualities are not known. The CDR3 starts with the cysteine, ends with the phenylalanine, and has 18 residues. Here the CDR3 DNA is all that survives: 54 bases in frame from base 1. Germline trimming: 3 bases from V, 7 bases from J; junction bases outside gene matches: 14. CDR1 MNHEY and CDR2 SMNVEV were looked up in the germline V gene (reference sequence). The sample is drawn from a study of OX40 agonist ivuxolimab in advanced cancers. For context, the study as a whole: Ivuxolimab, which targeted the costimulatory receptor OX40 (CD134), was an agonistic, fully human IgG2 monoclonal antibody. Intravenous ivuxolimab was administered to patients every 2 weeks at six dose levels: 0.01, 0.1, 0.3, 1.5, 3 and 10 mg/kg. Among the approximately 54 dose-escalation patients, around 19 had hepatocellular carcinoma, roughly 15 melanoma, 9 renal cell carcinoma and 9 head and neck cancer. In the dose-escalation cohort, 75% to 85% of patients were male, and the mean age was roughly 56 years with a range of roughly 23 to 79. Patients were allowed to have had prior anti-PD-1, anti-PD-L1 or anti-CTLA-4 therapy, and around two fifths of the dose-escalation patients had been treated with checkpoint inhibitors. Partial responses were achieved by three dose-escalation patients, of whom one had hepatocellular carcinoma and two had cutaneous melanoma. Peripheral TCRbeta sequencing aimed to test whether ivuxolimab altered TCR sequence diversity and caused clonal T-cell expansion. The paper covers the monotherapy dose-escalation part of the phase I ivuxolimab trial, which included N ≈ 52 patients.

Patients with a history of autoimmune disease or receiving systemic immunosuppression were excluded from the trial. Peripheral blood for TCR sequencing was collected from all dose cohorts at baseline, on cycle 4 day 1, and on cycle 7 day 1. Samples were obtained from an open-label, multicenter, first-in-human phase I dose-escalation trial of ivuxolimab. Adults with locally advanced or metastatic melanoma, renal cell, hepatocellular, or head and neck squamous cell carcinoma were enrolled in the trial. Before TCR sequencing, CD4+ T cells and CD8+ T cells from peripheral blood were sorted into separate populations. Summary of the overall study and its limitations: The antigen specificity of the clonally expanded peripheral T cells was not determined. At doses from 0.1 to 3.0 mg/kg, clonal expansion was seen in both CD4+ and CD8+ blood T cells between baseline and week 6. In partial responders in the 0.1-3.0 mg/kg groups, normalized peripheral clonal expansion was found to be among the lowest, especially among CD8+ T cells. Low levels of normalized T-cell clonal expansion were also seen in some patients who did not respond. On average, CD8+ T cells showed more expanded clones than CD4+ T cells after ivuxolimab.

To sequence the TCRbeta CDR3 region, genomic DNA was isolated from the sorted cells. The immunoSEQ Assay was used for sequencing of TCRbeta CDR3 regions. In TCRdb, the immuneACCESS table is reduced to in-frame sequences with V and J assigned. These tables do not hold every clone; where another copy was compared, an unresolved V gene accounts for under half, and the others remain unexplained. Counted in this sample were roughly 62,000 clones; 85% of them appeared once. The ten largest make up 4% of the sample. Recombination connected TRBV27 to TRBJ2-2; TRBD1 matches 10 bases in the middle. The sample consisted of CD4+ or CD8+ T cells sorted from blood, taken in a trial of the OX40 agonist ivuxolimab. This clonotype originated in an adult with an advanced solid tumor such as melanoma, head and neck, liver or kidney cancer. The CDR3 reads as follows: CASSFLGTGVPHGGELFF. The nucleotide sequence is given as TGTGCCAGCAGTTTCCTTGGGACAGGGGTTCCTCACGGCGGGGAGCTGTTTTTT.